The present T cell receptor beta chain was sequenced within a study of Ad26.COV2.S vaccination and SARS-CoV-2 variants. Germline CDR1 LGHDT, CDR2 YNNKEL (reference sequence). Trimming cost V 6 bases and J 1 base, with 9 bases left between them. The CDR3 loop spans 13 amino acids. Sample treatment: around 19 received Ad26.COV2.S at low or high dose, single or two shots; several received placebo; per-sample allocation not given. Sampling occurred on day 63 after the first vaccine or placebo injection. The donor was a Boston adult aged 18-55 years. The protocol was immunoSEQ multiplex PCR, while the TCRdb copy is restricted to in-frame clones and leaves out a portion. Among about 330,000 clones listed, around 90% were seen once.

The receptor was derived from a person aged 18 to 59 who received the Ad26.COV2.S COVID-19 vaccine or a placebo. Sequenced material: peripheral blood, taken in a trial of Ad26.COV2.S vaccine versus placebo. The rearrangement joins TRBV3-1 (or the pseudogene TRBV3-2) to TRBJ1-1; no clear D. The DNA for the CDR3 is TGTGCCAGCAGTCGGGTAGAGAACACTGAAGCTTTCTTT. Amino acids: CASSRVENTEAFF.